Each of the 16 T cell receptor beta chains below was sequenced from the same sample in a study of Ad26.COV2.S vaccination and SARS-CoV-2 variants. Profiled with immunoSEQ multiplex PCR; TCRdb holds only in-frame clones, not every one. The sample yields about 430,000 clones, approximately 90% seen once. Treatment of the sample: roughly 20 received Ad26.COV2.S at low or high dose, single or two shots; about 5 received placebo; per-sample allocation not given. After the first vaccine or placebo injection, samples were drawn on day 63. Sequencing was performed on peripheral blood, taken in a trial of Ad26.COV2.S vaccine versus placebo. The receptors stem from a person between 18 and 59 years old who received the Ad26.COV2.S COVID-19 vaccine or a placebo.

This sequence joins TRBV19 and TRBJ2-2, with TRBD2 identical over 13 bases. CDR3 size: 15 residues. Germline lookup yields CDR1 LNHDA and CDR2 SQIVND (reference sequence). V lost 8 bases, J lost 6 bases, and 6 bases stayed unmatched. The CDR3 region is CASRRTSGSSGELFF. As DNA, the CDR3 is TGTGCCAGTCGACGGACTAGCGGGAGCTCCGGGGAGCTGTTTTTT. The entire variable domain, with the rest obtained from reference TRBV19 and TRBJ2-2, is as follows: DGGITQSPKYLFRKEGQNVTLSCEQNLNHDAMYWYRQDPGQGLRLIYYSQIVNDFQKGDIAEGYSVSREKKESFPLTVTSAQKNPTAFYLCASRRTSGSSGELFFGEGSRLTVL.

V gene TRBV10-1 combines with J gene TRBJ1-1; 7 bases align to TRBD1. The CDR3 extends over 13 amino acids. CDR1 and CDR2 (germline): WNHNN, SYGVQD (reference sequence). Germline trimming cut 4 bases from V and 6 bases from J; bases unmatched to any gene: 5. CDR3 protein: CASSASGQPEAFF. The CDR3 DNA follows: TGCGCCAGCAGTGCCTCGGGACAGCCTGAAGCTTTCTTT.

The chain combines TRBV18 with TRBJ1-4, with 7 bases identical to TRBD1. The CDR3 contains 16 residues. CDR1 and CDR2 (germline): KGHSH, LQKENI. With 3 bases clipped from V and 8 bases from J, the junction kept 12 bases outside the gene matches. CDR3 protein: CASSPYYTGEREKLFF. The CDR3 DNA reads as TGTGCCAGCTCACCCTACTACACAGGGGAGAGGGAAAAACTGTTTTTT.

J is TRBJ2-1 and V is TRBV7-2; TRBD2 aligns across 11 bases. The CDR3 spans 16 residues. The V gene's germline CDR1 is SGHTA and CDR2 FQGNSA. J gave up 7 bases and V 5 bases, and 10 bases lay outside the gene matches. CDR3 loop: CASSRTSGFPSNEQFF. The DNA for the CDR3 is TGTGCCAGCAGCCGGACTAGCGGGTTCCCTTCTAATGAGCAGTTCTTC.

The CDR3 DNA follows: TGTGCCAGCTCAAAGGGACACGGAAATTACAATGAGCAGTTCTTC. It codes for CASSKGHGNYNEQFF. The V call is TRBV18, the J call TRBJ2-1; a weak D match, TRBD1 (6 bases). V lost 5 bases, J lost 4 bases, and 15 bases lay in between. The CDR3 consists of 15 residues. Germline-derived CDR1 and CDR2 are KGHSH and LQKENI.

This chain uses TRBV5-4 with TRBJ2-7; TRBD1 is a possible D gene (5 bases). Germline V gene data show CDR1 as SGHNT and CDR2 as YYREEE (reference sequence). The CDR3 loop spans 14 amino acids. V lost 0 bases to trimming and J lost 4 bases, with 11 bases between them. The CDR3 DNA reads TGTGCCAGCAGCTTGGGCAGGGCCCAATACGAGCAGTACTTC. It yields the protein CASSLGRAQYEQYF.

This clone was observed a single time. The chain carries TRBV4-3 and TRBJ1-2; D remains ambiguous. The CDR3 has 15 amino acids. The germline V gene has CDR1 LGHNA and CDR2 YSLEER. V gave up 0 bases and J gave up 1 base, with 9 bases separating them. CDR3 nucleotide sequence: TGCGCCAGCAGCCAAGAAAAAGGCTTTAACTATGGCTACACCTTC. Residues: CASSQEKGFNYGYTF.

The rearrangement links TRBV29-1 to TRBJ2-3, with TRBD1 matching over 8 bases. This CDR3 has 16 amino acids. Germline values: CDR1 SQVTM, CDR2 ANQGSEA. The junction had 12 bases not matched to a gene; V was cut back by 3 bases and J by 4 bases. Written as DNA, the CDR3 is TGCAGCGTTGAGGGGGACAGGCGTCGGCAGGCAGATACGCAGTATTTT. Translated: CSVEGDRRRQADTQYF.

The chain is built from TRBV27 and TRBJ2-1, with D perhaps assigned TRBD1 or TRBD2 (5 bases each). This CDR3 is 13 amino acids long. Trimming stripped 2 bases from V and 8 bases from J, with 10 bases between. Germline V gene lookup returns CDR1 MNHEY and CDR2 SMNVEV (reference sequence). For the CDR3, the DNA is TGTGCCAGCAGTTTAGGGGCGAGGGATGAGCAGTTCTTC. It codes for CASSLGARDEQFF.

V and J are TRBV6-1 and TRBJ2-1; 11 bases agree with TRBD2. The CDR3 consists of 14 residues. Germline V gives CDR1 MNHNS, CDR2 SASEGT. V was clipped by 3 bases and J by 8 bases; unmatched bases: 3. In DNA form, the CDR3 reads TGTGCCAGCAGTGATACTAGCGGGAGCGATGAGCAGTTCTTC. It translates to CASSDTSGSDEQFF.

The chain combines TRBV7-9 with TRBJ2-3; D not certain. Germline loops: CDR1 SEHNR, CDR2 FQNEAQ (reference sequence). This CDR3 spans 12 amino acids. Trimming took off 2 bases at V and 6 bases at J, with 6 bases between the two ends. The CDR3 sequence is CASSLLGDTQYF. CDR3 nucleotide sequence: TGTGCCAGCAGCTTATTAGGTGATACGCAGTATTTT. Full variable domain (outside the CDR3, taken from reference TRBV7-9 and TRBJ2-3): DTGVSQNPRHKITKRGQNVTFRCDPISEHNRLYWYRQTLGQGPEFLTYFQNEAQLEKSRLLSDRFSAERPKGSFSTLEIQRTEQGDSAMYLCASSLLGDTQYFGPGTRLTVL.

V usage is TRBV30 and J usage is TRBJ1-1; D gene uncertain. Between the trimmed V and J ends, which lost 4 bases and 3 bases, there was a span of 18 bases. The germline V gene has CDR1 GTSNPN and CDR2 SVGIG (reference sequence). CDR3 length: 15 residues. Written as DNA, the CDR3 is TGTGCCTGGACCCCGGGCCCCCTAGGGCACACTGAAGCTTTCTTT. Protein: CAWTPGPLGHTEAFF.

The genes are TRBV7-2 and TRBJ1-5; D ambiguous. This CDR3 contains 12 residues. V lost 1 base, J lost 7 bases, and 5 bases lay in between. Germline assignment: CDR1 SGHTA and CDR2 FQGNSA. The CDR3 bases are TGTGCCAGCAGCTTAGTTGGGCAGCCCCAGCATTTT. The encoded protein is CASSLVGQPQHF.

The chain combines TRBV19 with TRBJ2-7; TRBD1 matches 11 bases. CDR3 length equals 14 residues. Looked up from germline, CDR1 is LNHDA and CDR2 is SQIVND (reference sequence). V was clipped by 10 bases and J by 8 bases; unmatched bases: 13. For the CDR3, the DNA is TGTGCCACCAGTCGAGGGACAGGGGGGAACAAGCAGTACTTC. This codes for CATSRGTGGNKQYF.

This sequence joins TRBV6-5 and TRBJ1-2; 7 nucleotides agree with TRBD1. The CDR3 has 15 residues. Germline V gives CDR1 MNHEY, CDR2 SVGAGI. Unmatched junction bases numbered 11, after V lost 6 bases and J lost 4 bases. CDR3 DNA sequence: TGTGCCAGCAGAAGACCCCCGGGACAGTTCTATGGCTACACCTTC. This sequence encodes CASRRPPGQFYGYTF.

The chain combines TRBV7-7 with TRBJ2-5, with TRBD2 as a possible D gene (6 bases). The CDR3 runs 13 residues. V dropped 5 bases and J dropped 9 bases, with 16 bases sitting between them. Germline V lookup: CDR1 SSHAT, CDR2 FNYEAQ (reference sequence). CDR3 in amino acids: CASSPNPGEAQYF. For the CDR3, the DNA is TGTGCCAGCAGCCCGAACCCTGGGGAGGCCCAGTACTTC. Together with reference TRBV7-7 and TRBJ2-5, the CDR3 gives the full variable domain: GAGVSQSPRYKVTKRGQDVTLRCDPISSHATLYWYQQALGQGPEFLTYFNYEAQPDKSGLPSDRFSAERPEGSISTLTIQRTEQRDSAMYRCASSPNPGEAQYFGPGTRLLVL.